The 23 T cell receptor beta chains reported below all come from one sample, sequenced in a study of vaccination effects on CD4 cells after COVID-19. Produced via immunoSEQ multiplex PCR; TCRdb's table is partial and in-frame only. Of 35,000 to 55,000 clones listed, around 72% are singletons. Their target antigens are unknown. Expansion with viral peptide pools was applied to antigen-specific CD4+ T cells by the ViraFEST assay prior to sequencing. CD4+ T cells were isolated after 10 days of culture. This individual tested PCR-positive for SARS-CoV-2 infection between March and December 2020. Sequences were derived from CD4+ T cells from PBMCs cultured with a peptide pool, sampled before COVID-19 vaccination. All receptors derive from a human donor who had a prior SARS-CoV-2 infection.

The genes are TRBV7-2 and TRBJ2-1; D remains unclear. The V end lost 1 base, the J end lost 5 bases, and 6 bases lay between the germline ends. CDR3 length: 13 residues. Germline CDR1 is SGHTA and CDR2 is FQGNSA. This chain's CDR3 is CASSLEYDNEQFF. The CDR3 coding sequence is TGTGCCAGCAGCTTAGAATACGACAATGAGCAGTTCTTC.

CDR3 DNA: TGTGCCAGCAGTCCCTCGAGACAGTTCGCAACTAATGAAAAACTGTTTTTT. The encoded protein is CASSPSRQFATNEKLFF. The V gene is TRBV6-6, the J gene TRBJ1-4, with D possibly TRBD1 on 5 matching bases. CDR1 and CDR2 from the germline V gene are MNHNY and SVGAGI (reference sequence). This CDR3 has 17 residues. Trimming took 5 bases from V and 0 from J, leaving 16 bases between them.

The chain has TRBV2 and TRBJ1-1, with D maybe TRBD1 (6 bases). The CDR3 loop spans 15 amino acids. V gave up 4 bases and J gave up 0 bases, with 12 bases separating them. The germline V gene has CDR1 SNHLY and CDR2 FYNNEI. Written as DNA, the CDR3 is TGTGCCAGCAGTGTCCAGGGGACCATGAACACTGAAGCTTTCTTT. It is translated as CASSVQGTMNTEAFF.

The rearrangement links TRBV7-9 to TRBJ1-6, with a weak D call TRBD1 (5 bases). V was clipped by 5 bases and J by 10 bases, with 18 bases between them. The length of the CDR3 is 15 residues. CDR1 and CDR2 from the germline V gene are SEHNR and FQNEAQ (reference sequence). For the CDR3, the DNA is TGTGCCAGCAGCCCGGTCGGGGGAGGAGAATCACCCCTCCACTTT. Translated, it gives CASSPVGGGESPLHF.

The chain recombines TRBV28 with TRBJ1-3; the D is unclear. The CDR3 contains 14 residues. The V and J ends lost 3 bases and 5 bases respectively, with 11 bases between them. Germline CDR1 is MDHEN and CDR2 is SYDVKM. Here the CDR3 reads CASSLSGRRNTIYF. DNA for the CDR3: TGTGCCAGCAGTTTGAGCGGCAGACGAAACACCATATATTTT.

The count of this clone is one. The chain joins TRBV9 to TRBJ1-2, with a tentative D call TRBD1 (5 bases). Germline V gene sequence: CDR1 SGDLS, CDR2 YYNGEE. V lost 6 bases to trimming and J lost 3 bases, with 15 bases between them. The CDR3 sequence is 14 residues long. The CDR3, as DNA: TGTGCCAGCACCAGGGATTTCACTTACTATGGCTACACCTTC. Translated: CASTRDFTYYGYTF.

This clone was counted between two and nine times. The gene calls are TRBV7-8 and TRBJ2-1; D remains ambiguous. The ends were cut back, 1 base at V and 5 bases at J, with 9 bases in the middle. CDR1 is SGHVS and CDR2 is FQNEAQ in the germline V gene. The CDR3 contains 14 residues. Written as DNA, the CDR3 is TGTGCCAGCAGCTTAGTGGGCAGTCACAATGAGCAGTTCTTC. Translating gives CASSLVGSHNEQFF.

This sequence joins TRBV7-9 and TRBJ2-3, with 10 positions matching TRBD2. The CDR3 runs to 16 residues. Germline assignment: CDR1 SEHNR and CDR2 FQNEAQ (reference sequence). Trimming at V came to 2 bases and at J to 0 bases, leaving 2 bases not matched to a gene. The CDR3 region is CASSLTAGGSTDTQYF. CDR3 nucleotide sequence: TGTGCCAGCAGCTTAACAGCGGGAGGGAGCACAGATACGCAGTATTTT.

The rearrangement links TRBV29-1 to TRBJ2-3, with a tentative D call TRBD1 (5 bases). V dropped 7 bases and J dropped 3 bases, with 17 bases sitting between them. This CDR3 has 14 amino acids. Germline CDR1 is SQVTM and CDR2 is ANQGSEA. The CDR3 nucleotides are TGCAGCGCCAGAACGGACACACTGACAGATACGCAGTATTTT. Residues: CSARTDTLTDTQYF.

The CDR3 DNA is TGTGCCAGCAGTTACGACAGCTCCTACGAGCAGTACTTC. It encodes CASSYDSSYEQYF. The V gene is TRBV6-5, the J gene TRBJ2-7; D perhaps matches TRBD1 (5 bases). The V and J ends lost 2 bases and 0 bases respectively, with 5 bases between them. The CDR3 covers 13 residues. Germline CDR1 is MNHEY and CDR2 is SVGAGI.

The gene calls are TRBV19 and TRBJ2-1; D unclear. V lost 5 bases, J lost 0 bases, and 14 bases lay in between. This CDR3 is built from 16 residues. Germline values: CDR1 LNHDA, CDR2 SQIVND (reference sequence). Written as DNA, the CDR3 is TGTGCCAGTAGTCCCAATCGGCGGAGCTCCTACAATGAGCAGTTCTTC. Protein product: CASSPNRRSSYNEQFF.

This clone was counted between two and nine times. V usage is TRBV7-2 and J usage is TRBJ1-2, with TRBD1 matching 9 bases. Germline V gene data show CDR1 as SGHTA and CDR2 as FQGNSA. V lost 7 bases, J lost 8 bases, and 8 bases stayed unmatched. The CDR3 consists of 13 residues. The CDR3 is CASNPGQGEGYTF. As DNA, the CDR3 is TGTGCCAGCAACCCGGGACAGGGCGAGGGCTACACCTTC.

The DNA for the CDR3 is TGTGCCAGCAGTAGCAGCGGGGGGGAACTCGGGGAGCTGTTTTTT. Protein product: CASSSSGGELGELFF. The V and J genes are TRBV2 and TRBJ2-2; TRBD2 aligns across 10 bases. Trimming at V came to 5 bases and at J to 7 bases, leaving 7 bases not matched to a gene. The germline gives CDR1 SNHLY, CDR2 FYNNEI. This CDR3 region has 15 residues. Together with reference TRBV2 and TRBJ2-2, the CDR3 gives the full variable domain: EPEVTQTPSHQVTQMGQEVILRCVPISNHLYFYWYRQILGQKVEFLVSFYNNEISEKSEIFDDQFSVERPDGSNFTLKIRSTKLEDSAMYFCASSSSGGELGELFFGEGSRLTVL.

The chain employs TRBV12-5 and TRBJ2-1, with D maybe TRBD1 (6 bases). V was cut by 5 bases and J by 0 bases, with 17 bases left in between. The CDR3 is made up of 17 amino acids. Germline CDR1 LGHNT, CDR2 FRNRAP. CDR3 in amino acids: CASGKPGQPSSYNEQFF. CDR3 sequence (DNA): TGTGCTAGTGGTAAACCGGGACAACCGAGCTCCTACAATGAGCAGTTCTTC.

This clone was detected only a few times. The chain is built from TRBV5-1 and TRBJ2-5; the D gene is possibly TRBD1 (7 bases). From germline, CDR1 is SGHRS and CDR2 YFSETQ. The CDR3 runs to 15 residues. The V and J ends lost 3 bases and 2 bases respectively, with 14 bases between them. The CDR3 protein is CASSSDPGGQETQYF. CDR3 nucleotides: TGCGCCAGCAGCTCTGACCCAGGGGGGCAAGAGACCCAGTACTTC.

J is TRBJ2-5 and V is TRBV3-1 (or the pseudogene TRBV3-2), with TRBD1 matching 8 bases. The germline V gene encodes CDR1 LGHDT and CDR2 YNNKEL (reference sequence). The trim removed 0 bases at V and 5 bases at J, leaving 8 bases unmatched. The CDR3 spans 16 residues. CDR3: CASSQDPRGHGETQYF. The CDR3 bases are TGTGCCAGCAGCCAAGATCCCAGGGGGCATGGCGAGACCCAGTACTTC.

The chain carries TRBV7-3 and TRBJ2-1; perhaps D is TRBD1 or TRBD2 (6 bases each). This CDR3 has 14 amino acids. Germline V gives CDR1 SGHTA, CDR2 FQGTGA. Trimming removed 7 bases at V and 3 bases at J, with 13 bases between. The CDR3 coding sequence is TGTGCCAGCAACGGGGGCGGTTTCTACAATGAGCAGTTCTTC. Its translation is CASNGGGFYNEQFF.

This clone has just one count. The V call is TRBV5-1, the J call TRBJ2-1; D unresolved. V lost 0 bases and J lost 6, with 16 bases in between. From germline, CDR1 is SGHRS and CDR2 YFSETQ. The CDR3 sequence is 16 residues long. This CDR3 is CASSLGLGGVPNEQFF. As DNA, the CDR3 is TGCGCCAGCAGCTTGGGTCTGGGTGGTGTCCCCAATGAGCAGTTCTTC.

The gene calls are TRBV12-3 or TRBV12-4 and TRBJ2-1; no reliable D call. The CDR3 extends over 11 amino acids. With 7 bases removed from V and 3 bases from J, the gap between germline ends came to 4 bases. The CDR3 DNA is TGTGCCAGCACCTTCTACAATGAGCAGTTCTTC. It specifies CASTFYNEQFF.

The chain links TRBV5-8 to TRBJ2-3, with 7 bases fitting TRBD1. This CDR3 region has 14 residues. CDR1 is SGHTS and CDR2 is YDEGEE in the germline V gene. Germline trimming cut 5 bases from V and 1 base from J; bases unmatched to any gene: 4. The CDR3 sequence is CASSYDRGTDTQYF. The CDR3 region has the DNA TGTGCCAGCAGTTATGACAGGGGCACAGATACGCAGTATTTT.

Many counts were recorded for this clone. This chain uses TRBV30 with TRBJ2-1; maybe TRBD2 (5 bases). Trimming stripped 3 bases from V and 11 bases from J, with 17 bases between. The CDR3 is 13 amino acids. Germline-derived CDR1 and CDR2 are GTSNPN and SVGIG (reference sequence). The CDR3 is CAWRERGPGKQFF. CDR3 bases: TGTGCCTGGAGGGAAAGAGGACCCGGGAAGCAGTTCTTC.

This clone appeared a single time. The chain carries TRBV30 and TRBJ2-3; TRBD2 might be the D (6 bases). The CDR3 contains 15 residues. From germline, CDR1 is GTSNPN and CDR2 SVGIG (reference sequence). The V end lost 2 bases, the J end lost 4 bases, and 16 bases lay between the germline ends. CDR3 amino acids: CAWSPELAGADTQYF. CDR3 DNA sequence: TGTGCCTGGAGTCCGGAACTAGCAGGCGCAGATACGCAGTATTTT.

The CDR3 here is CASSQGLQGPFGTDTQYF. The CDR3 DNA follows: TGCGCCAGCAGCCAGGGGCTACAGGGGCCGTTTGGCACAGATACGCAGTATTTT. The chain links TRBV4-3 to TRBJ2-3; 7 bases match TRBD1. CDR1 and CDR2 from the germline V gene are LGHNA and YSLEER. V shed 3 bases, J shed 1 base, and the junction held 13 bases outside the gene matches. This CDR3 is 18 amino acids long.